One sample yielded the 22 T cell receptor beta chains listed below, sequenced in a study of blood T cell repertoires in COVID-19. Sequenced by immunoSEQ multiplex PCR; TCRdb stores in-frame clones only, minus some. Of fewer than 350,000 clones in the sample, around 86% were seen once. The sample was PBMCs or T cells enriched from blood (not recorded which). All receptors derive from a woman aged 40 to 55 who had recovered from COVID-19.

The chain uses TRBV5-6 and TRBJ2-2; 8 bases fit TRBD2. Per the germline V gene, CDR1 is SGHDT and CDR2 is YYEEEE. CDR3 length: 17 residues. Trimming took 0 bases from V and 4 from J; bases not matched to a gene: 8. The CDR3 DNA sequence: TGTGCCAGCAGCTTGGAAGTCGCGGGGGGTTTCACCGGGGAGCTGTTTTTT. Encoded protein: CASSLEVAGGFTGELFF.

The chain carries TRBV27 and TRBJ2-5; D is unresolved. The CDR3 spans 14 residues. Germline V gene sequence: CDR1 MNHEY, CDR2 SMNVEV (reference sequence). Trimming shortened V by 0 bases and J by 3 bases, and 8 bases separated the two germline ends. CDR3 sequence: CASSLSSPEETQYF. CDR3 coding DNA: TGTGCCAGCAGTTTATCGTCCCCGGAAGAGACCCAGTACTTC.

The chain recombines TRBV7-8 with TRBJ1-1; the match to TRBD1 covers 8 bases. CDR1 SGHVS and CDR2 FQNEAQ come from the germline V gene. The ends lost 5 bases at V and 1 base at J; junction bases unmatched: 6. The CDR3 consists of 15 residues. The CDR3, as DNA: TGTGCCAGCAGCCTCCGGGACAGGAGGAACACTGAAGCTTTCTTT. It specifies CASSLRDRRNTEAFF.

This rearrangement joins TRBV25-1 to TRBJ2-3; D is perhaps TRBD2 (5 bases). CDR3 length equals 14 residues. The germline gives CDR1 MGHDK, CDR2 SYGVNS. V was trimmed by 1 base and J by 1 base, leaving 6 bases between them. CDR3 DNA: TGTGCCAGCAGTGAATTCGGGGGCACAGATACGCAGTATTTT. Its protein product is CASSEFGGTDTQYF.

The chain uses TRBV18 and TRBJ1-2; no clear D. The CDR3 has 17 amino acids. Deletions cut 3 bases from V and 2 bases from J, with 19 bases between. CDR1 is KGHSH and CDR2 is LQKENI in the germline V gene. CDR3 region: CASSPILQSMTNYGYTF. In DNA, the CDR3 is TGTGCCAGCTCACCCATTCTACAGTCCATGACGAACTATGGCTACACCTTC.

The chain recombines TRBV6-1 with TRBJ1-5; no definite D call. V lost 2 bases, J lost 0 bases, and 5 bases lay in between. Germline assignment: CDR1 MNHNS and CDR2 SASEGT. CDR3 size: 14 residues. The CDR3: CASSESFSNQPQHF. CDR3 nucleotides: TGTGCCAGCAGTGAAAGCTTTAGCAATCAGCCCCAGCATTTT.

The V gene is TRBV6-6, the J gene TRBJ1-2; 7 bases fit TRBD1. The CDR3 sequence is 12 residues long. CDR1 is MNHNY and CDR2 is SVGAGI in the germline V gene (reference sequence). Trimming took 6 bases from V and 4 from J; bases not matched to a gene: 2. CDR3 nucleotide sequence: TGTGCCAGCAGGGACAGGATCTATGGCTACACCTTC. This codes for CASRDRIYGYTF.

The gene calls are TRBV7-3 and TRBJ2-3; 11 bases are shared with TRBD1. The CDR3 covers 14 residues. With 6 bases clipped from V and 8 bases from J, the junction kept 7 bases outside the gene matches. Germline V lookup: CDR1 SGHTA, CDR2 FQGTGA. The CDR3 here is CASSTGQGAATQYF. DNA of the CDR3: TGTGCCAGCAGTACTGGACAGGGGGCTGCTACGCAGTATTTT.

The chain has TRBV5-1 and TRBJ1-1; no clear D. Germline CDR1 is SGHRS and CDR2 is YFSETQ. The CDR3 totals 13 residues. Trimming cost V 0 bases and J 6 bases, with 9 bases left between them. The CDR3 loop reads CASSLVGESEAFF. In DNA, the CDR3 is TGCGCCAGCAGCTTGGTCGGGGAATCTGAAGCTTTCTTT.

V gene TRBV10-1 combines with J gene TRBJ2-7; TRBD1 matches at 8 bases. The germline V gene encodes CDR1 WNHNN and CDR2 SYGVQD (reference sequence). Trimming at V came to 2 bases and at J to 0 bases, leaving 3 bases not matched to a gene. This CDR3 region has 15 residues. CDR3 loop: CASSETGQGSYEQYF. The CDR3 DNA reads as TGCGCCAGCAGTGAGACTGGACAGGGCTCCTACGAGCAGTACTTC.

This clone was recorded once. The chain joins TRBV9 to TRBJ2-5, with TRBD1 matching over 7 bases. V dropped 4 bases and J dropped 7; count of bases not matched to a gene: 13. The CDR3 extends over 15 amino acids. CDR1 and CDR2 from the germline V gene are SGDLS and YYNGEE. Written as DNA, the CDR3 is TGTGCCAGCAGCACCCGGGACAGCCCCCCCGGGACCCAGTACTTC. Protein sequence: CASSTRDSPPGTQYF. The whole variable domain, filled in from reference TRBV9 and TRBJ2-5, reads DSGVTQTPKHLITATGQRVTLRCSPRSGDLSVYWYQQSLDQGLQFLIQYYNGEERAKGNILERFSAQQFPDLHSELNLSSLELGDSALYFCASSTRDSPPGTQYFGPGTRLLVL.

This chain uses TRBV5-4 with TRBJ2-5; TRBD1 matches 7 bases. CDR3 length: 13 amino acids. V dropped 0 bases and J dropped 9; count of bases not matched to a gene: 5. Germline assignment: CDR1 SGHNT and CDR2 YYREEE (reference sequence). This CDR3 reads CASSLGKGAAQYF. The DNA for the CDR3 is TGTGCCAGCAGCTTGGGGAAGGGGGCGGCCCAGTACTTC.

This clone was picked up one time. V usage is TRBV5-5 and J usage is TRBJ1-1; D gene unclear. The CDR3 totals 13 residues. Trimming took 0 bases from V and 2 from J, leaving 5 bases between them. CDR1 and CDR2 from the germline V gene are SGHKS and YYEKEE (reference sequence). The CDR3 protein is CASSLAINTEAFF. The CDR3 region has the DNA TGTGCCAGCAGCTTGGCCATTAACACTGAAGCTTTCTTT.

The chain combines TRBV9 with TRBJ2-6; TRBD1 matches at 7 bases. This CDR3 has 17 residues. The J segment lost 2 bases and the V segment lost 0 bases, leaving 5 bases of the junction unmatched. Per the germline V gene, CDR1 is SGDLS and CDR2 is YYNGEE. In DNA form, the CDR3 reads TGTGCCAGCAGCGTAGATAGTGGGACAGCTGGGGCCAACGTCCTGACTTTC. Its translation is CASSVDSGTAGANVLTF. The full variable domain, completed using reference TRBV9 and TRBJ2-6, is DSGVTQTPKHLITATGQRVTLRCSPRSGDLSVYWYQQSLDQGLQFLIQYYNGEERAKGNILERFSAQQFPDLHSELNLSSLELGDSALYFCASSVDSGTAGANVLTFGAGSRLTVL.

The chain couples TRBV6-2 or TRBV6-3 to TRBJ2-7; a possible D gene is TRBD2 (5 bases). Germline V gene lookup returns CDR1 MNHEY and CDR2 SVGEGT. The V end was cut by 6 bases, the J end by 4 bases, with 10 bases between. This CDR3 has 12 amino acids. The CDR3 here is CASSHDYYEQYF. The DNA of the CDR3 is TGTGCCAGCAGCCACGACTATTACGAGCAGTACTTC.

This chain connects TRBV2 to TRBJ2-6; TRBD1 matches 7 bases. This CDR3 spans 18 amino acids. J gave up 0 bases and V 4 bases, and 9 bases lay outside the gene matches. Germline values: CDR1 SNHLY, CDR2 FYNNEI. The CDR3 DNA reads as TGTGCCAGCAGTGCCGACAGGGCTTTTCCCTCTGGGGCCAACGTCCTGACTTTC. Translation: CASSADRAFPSGANVLTF.

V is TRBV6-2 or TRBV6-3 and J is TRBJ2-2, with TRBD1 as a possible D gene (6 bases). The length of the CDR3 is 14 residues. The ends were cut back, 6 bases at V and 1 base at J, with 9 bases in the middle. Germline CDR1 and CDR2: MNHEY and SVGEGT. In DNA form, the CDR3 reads TGTGCCAGCAGCCTGGACAGGAACACCGGGGAGCTGTTTTTT. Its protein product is CASSLDRNTGELFF.

The CDR3 DNA reads TGTGCCAGCAGCTCCCTTCCGACAGATACGCAGTATTTT. This translates into CASSSLPTDTQYF. The genes are TRBV7-3 and TRBJ2-3; D gene unclear. Germline V gene lookup returns CDR1 SGHTA and CDR2 FQGTGA. CDR3 length equals 13 residues. Deletions cut 4 bases from V and 3 bases from J, with 8 bases between.

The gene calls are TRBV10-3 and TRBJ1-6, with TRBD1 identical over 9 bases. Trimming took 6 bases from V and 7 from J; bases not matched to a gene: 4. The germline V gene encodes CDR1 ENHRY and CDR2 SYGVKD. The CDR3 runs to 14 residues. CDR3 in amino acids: CAIRQGALNSPLHF. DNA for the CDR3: TGTGCCATCAGACAGGGGGCGTTGAATTCACCCCTCCACTTT.

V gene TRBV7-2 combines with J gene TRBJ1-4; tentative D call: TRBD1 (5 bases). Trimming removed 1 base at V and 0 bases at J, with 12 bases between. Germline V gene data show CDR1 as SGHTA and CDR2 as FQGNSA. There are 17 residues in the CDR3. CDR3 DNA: TGTGCCAGCAGCTTAGGAGCCGGGGGACCAACTAATGAAAAACTGTTTTTT. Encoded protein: CASSLGAGGPTNEKLFF.

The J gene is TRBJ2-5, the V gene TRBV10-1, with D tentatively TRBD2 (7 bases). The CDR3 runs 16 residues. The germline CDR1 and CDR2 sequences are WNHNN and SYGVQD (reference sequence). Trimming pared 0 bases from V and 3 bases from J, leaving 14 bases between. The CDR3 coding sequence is TGCGCCAGCAGTGAGTCAAGGGAAGGGGGGGAAGAGACCCAGTACTTC. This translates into CASSESREGGEETQYF.

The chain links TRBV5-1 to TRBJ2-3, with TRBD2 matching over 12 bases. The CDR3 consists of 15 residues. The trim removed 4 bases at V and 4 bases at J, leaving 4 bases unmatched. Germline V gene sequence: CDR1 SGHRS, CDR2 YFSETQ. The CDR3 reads CASSPLAGGADTQYF. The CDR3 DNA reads TGCGCCAGCAGCCCTCTAGCGGGAGGGGCAGATACGCAGTATTTT.